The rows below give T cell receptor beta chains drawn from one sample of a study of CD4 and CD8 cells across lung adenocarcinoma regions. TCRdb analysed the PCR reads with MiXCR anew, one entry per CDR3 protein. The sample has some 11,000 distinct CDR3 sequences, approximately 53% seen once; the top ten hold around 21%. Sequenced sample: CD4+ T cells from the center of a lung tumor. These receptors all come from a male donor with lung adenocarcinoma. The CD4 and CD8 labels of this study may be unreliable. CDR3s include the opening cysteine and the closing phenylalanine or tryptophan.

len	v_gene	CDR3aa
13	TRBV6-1	CASSRDTNGEQYF
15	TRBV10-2	CASSVSSGSVNEQFF
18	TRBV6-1	CASSHPGTSGTSYNEQFF
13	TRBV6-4	CASRAGGQETQYF
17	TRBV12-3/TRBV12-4	CASSLMRLAFKHNEQFF
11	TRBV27	CASSSYDTQYF
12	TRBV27	CASSSPPDTQYF
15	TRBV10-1	CASSDIAGGTDIQYF
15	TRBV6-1	CASSEYWSGNYGYTF
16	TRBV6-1	CASSETGRGGKNTQYF
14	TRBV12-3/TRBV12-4	CASRGSGESYEQYF
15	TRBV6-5	CASSYPRQGSDGYTF
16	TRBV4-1	CASSPEESGGTETQYF
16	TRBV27	CASSFRFGQGSGEQFF
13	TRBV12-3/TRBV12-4	CASSLTGSGYYTF
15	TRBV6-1	CASSDQGANYNEQFF
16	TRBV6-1	CASSEARGDPYNEQFF
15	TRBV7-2	CASSLANGRGNEQFF
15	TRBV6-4	CASSDGSGSADIQYF
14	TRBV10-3	CRVWGLFGKDTQYF
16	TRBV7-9	CASSLGSAGARYEQYF
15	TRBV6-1	CARGEGSGEQETQYF
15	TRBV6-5	CASSSAASGSYEQYF
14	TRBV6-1	CAGRETRAKDIQYF
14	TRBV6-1	CAGSRRGNPETQYF